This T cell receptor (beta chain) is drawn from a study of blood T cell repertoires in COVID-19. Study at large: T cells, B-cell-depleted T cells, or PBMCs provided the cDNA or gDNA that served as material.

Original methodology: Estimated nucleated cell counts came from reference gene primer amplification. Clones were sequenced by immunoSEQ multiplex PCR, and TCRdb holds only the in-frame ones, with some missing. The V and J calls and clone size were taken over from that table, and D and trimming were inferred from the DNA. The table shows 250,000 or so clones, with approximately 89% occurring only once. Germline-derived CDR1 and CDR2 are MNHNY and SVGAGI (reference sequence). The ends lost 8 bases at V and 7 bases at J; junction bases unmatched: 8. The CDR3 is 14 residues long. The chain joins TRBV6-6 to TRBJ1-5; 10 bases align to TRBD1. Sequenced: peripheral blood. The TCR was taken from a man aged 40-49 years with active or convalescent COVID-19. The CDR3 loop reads CASGGTGEDQPQHF. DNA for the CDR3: TGTGCCAGCGGGGGGACAGGGGAGGACCAGCCCCAGCATTTT.